These T cell receptor beta chains were read from a single sample in a study of PD-1 blockade in classical Hodgkin lymphoma. Here immunoSEQ multiplex PCR was the method, and the copy in TCRdb shows in-frame clones only, minus some. The table has around 99,000 clones, about four fifths seen once. The specimen comprised peripheral blood mononuclear cells (PBMCs), sampled before the second cycle of nivolumab. The receptors come from a human donor with classical Hodgkin lymphoma. Both conserved end residues are part of each CDR3. Size is omitted from some rows. Given values are once, few, many or a class for expanded clones.

j_call v_call cdr3_length clone_size cdr3_aa
TRBJ2-1 TRBV30 15 few CAWSVGLAVYNEQFF
TRBJ2-7 TRBV10-3 14 NA CAIRETGGAGEQYF
TRBJ2-7 TRBV6-1 15 NA CASSEWEGGAYEQYF
TRBJ1-1 TRBV1 15 NA CTSSQDGDTWGVAFF
TRBJ2-5 TRBV10-3 16 NA CAISGFAGEKKETQYF
TRBJ1-1 TRBV9 15 NA CASSVAVTLNTEAFF
TRBJ2-6 TRBV19 15 few CASSRRGPGANVLTF
TRBJ1-1 TRBV10-3 13 once CAISGRVGTEAFF
TRBJ1-6 TRBV5-1 15 NA CASRSDGGSNSPLHF
TRBJ1-2 TRBV4-1 13 NA CASSQDGNYGYTF
TRBJ1-2 TRBV2 14 few CASSVSRTNYGYTF
TRBJ1-5 TRBV15 15 NA CATSRNRGPAQPQHF
TRBJ1-4 TRBV9 16 NA CASSVSPRGQTEKLFF
TRBJ2-7 TRBV27 15 NA CASSLTLAQVYEQYF
TRBJ2-1 TRBV7-2 15 NA CASTRDSLPSGEQFF
TRBJ1-2 TRBV18 14 NA CASSPLGDNYGYTF
TRBJ2-2 TRBV11-2 16 few CASSLEAGGVTGELFF
TRBJ2-7 TRBV28 14 NA CASSSPSGVNEQYF
TRBJ2-5 TRBV6-6 16 NA CASSYIPGVRGETQYF
TRBJ1-1 TRBV5-5 16 NA CASSTGTGLMNTEAFF
TRBJ2-1 TRBV28 13 few CAAKKREHNEQFF
TRBJ2-2 TRBV5-4 17 NA CASSPGLAGVKTGELFF
TRBJ1-1 TRBV29-1 13 NA CSAAQGTNTEAFF
TRBJ2-3 TRBV10-3 14 once CAISSSGGTDTQYF
TRBJ2-7 TRBV29-1 13 NA CNWDGRNNYEQYF
TRBJ2-5 TRBV29-1 14 NA CSVGTVRGTETQYF
TRBJ1-4 TRBV18 12 NA CASSPSGEKLFF
TRBJ1-4 TRBV2 14 few CASSRTGVDEKLFF
TRBJ2-1 TRBV5-4 13 NA CASSLGLYNEQFF
TRBJ1-4 TRBV5-1 15 NA CASSLGPGSNEKLFF
TRBJ2-2 TRBV28 15 NA CASIDATRSTGELFF
TRBJ2-7 TRBV7-9 14 NA CASSLDPGGHEQYF
TRBJ1-1 TRBV4-2 13 many CASSQGRTDEAFF
TRBJ2-7 TRBV19 15 NA CASSIGRGVAYEQYF
TRBJ1-2 TRBV28 11 few CASNSRYGYTF
TRBJ2-3 TRBV7-3 15 NA CASSLSAGHTDTQYF
TRBJ1-5 TRBV6-1 13 NA CASTGTQHQPQHF
TRBJ2-5 TRBV11-2 15 once CASSLRTRSMETQYF
TRBJ2-6 TRBV7-2 14 NA CASSLVPGANVLTF
TRBJ1-5 TRBV30 14 few CAWSAGTGNQPQHF
TRBJ2-5 TRBV7-2 13 once CASSRDGSGTQYF
TRBJ1-2 TRBV6-6 13 NA CASSPSRGYGYTF
TRBJ2-2 TRBV10-3 20 NA CAISESRGARQGLNTGELFF
TRBJ1-1 TRBV2 11 few CASSETQTAFF
TRBJ2-7 TRBV28 12 NA CASSLQQDPRWF
TRBJ2-2 TRBV5-1 15 NA CASSHRVANTGELFF
TRBJ2-7 TRBV28 13 NA CASRSTPGYEQYF
TRBJ1-5 TRBV29-1 19 NA CSVRNNTGVREVGNQPQHF